Following are 21 T cell receptor beta chains from one sample sequenced in a study of T cells in Graves' hyperthyroidism and ophthalmopathy. TCR beta CDR3 regions were amplified from RNA transcripts. The HTBI primer set served for first-round RT-PCR of the TCR CDR3. TCRdb ran MiXCR on the multiplex PCR reads and lists one entry per CDR3 protein. The sample has about 740,000 distinct CDR3 sequences; about 15% are singletons. The material sequenced was blood. The source of these receptors is a woman between 18 and 29 years old with Graves' hyperthyroidism.

This clonotype showed up many times. The chain couples TRBV29-1 to TRBJ2-1, with 10 bases matching TRBD1. Germline V gene data show CDR1 as SQVTM and CDR2 as ANQGSEA. This CDR3 has 15 residues. Trimming at V came to 2 bases and at J to 6 bases, leaving 7 bases not matched to a gene. This chain's CDR3 is CSVERSRTGGNEQFF. DNA of the CDR3: TGCAGCGTTGAAAGATCACGGACAGGGGGCAATGAGCAGTTCTTC.

Ten or more counts support this clonotype. The chain couples TRBV7-2 to TRBJ1-5; D call uncertain. Germline values: CDR1 SGHTA, CDR2 FQGNSA. CDR3 length equals 17 residues. The V end lost 5 bases, the J end lost 7 bases, and 24 bases lay between the germline ends. The CDR3 region is CASSELLGIGIGQPQHF. The CDR3, as DNA: TGTGCCAGCAGCGAACTCCTTGGTATAGGGATCGGGCAGCCCCAGCATTTT.

This clonotype was detected ten times or more. V usage is TRBV12-3 or TRBV12-4 and J usage is TRBJ1-6; no definite D call. This CDR3 has 11 amino acids. The V and J ends lost 2 bases and 7 bases respectively, with 0 bases between them. CDR3 amino acids: CASSLNSPLHF. The CDR3, as DNA: TGTGCCAGCAGTTTAAATTCACCCCTCCACTTT.

The chain employs TRBV2 and TRBJ1-1; D is ambiguous. V dropped 7 bases and J dropped 3 bases, with 9 bases sitting between them. Germline V gene sequence: CDR1 SNHLY, CDR2 FYNNEI. The CDR3 extends over 12 amino acids. CDR3 protein: CASTAGYTEAFF. Here the CDR3 DNA reads TGTGCCAGCACCGCCGGGTACACTGAAGCTTTCTTT.

This clonotype appeared many times. The chain employs TRBV28 and TRBJ2-5; possibly TRBD1 or TRBD2 for D (5 bases each). This CDR3 spans 13 amino acids. V lost 6 bases, J lost 6 bases, and 14 bases lay in between. Germline lookup yields CDR1 MDHEN and CDR2 SYDVKM. DNA for the CDR3: TGTGCCAGCAGGCGGACGGGGCAGCAGACCCAGTACTTC. Encoded protein: CASRRTGQQTQYF.

In its sample, this clonotype was seen many times. This chain joins TRBV28 and TRBJ2-5; D call uncertain. Trimming pared 3 bases from V and 0 bases from J, leaving 11 bases between. Germline CDR1 reads MDHEN; CDR2 reads SYDVKM. There are 15 residues in the CDR3. CDR3 sequence reads: CASSLWTGNQETQYF. In nucleotides, the CDR3 is TGTGCCAGCAGTTTGTGGACCGGAAACCAAGAGACCCAGTACTTC.

In its sample, this clonotype was seen many times. J is TRBJ2-3 and V is TRBV9; TRBD2 matches 9 bases. Germline V CDR1 and CDR2: SGDLS, YYNGEE. V lost 0 bases, J lost 1 base, and 3 bases stayed unmatched. The CDR3 contains 16 residues. This chain's CDR3 is CASSVALAGGTDTQYF. CDR3 DNA: TGTGCCAGCAGCGTAGCACTAGCGGGCGGCACAGATACGCAGTATTTT.

V usage is TRBV29-1 and J usage is TRBJ2-1; 10 bases match TRBD1. CDR1 is SQVTM and CDR2 is ANQGSEA in the germline V gene. The CDR3 is 13 amino acids. V lost 5 bases, J lost 6 bases, and 4 bases stayed unmatched. CDR3 sequence reads: CSVTGTGVNEQFF. The CDR3 DNA reads TGCAGCGTTACCGGGACAGGGGTCAATGAGCAGTTCTTC.

This clonotype was observed many times. The genes are TRBV28 and TRBJ2-7; TRBD1 matches 9 bases. Per the germline V gene, CDR1 is MDHEN and CDR2 is SYDVKM. V trimming: 6 bases; J trimming: 4 bases; junction bases outside the gene matches: 7. The CDR3 has 14 residues. The CDR3 DNA follows: TGTGCCAGCAGGAGAGGACAGGGGTATTACGAGCAGTACTTC. The encoded protein is CASRRGQGYYEQYF.

This clonotype occurred a few times. As DNA, the CDR3 is TGTGCCAGCAGCGACGGGGAAATCAATCAGCCCCAGCATTTT. Residues: CASSDGEINQPQHF. The V and J genes are TRBV9 and TRBJ1-5; D unresolved. Germline-derived CDR1 and CDR2 are SGDLS and YYNGEE. Trimming took off 3 bases at V and 3 bases at J, with 10 bases between the two ends. The CDR3 contains 14 residues.

This clonotype appeared many times. The V and J genes are TRBV2 and TRBJ1-2; TRBD1 matches at 9 bases. CDR3 length equals 15 residues. Germline V lookup: CDR1 SNHLY, CDR2 FYNNEI. After removal of 6 bases from V and 7 bases from J, the junction contained 12 bases not matched to a gene. The CDR3 DNA reads TGTGCCAGCAGGGAGACCGGGACAGGGTATTTTGGCTACACCTTC. Translation gives CASRETGTGYFGYTF. The full variable domain, its missing parts supplied by reference TRBV2 and TRBJ1-2, is EPEVTQTPSHQVTQMGQEVILRCVPISNHLYFYWYRQILGQKVEFLVSFYNNEISEKSEIFDDQFSVERPDGSNFTLKIRSTKLEDSAMYFCASRETGTGYFGYTFGSGTRLTVV.

V gene TRBV6-1 combines with J gene TRBJ2-7, with TRBD2 matching 8 bases. Trimming cost V 5 bases and J 0 bases; bases outside gene matches: 9. This CDR3 is 16 amino acids long. CDR1 and CDR2 (germline): MNHNS, SASEGT. The CDR3, as DNA: TGTGCCAGCAGTAGAACGGGAGGGGTGAACTCCTACGAGCAGTACTTC. Its protein is CASSRTGGVNSYEQYF.

The V gene is TRBV5-6, the J gene TRBJ2-5; the D call may be TRBD1 or TRBD2 (6 bases each). CDR3 length equals 15 residues. Germline lookup yields CDR1 SGHDT and CDR2 YYEEEE. V was pared by 4 bases and J by 2 bases, with 15 bases between. The CDR3, as DNA: TGTGCCAGCAGCCCCAGAGGGGGGTGGCAAGAGACCCAGTACTTC. Amino acids: CASSPRGGWQETQYF.

The V gene is TRBV3-1, the J gene TRBJ1-6; D is undetermined. V lost 2 bases, J lost 9 bases, and 17 bases lay in between. Germline V gene sequence: CDR1 LGHDT, CDR2 YNNKEL (reference sequence). CDR3 length equals 16 residues. The CDR3 reads CASSQRPDTHSSPLHF. CDR3 sequence (DNA): TGTGCCAGCAGCCAACGCCCTGACACCCATAGTTCACCCCTCCACTTT. Variable domain in full (rest from reference TRBV3-1 and TRBJ1-6): DTAVSQTPKYLVTQMGNDKSIKCEQNLGHDTMYWYKQDSKKFLKIMFSYNNKELIINETVPNRFSPKSPDKAHLNLHINSLELGDSAVYFCASSQRPDTHSSPLHFGNGTRLTVT.

V usage is TRBV6-5 and J usage is TRBJ1-2, with D possibly being TRBD1 (6 bases). Germline V lookup: CDR1 MNHEY, CDR2 SVGAGI. Trimming shortened V by 0 bases and J by 4 bases, and 21 bases separated the two germline ends. CDR3 length: 18 residues. The CDR3 reads CASSYSPATTGYPYGYTF. The CDR3 coding sequence is TGTGCCAGCAGTTACTCCCCTGCGACGACAGGATACCCCTATGGCTACACCTTC.

This clonotype was observed a few times. This chain connects TRBV12-3 or TRBV12-4 to TRBJ2-6; 11 bases are shared with TRBD1. This CDR3 contains 20 residues. J lost 2 bases, V lost 3 bases, and 12 bases had no gene match. The CDR3 nucleotides read TGTGCCAGCAGTTTTGGGACTACGGGACAGGGGGGAACTGGGGCCAACGTCCTGACTTTC. Protein: CASSFGTTGQGGTGANVLTF.

There are many counts of this clonotype. The rearrangement uses TRBV28 and TRBJ2-2; weak D call: TRBD2 (5 bases). CDR1 and CDR2 from the germline V gene are MDHEN and SYDVKM. Trimming left V 8 bases short and J 1 base short, with 20 bases between. The CDR3 sequence is 17 residues long. Here the CDR3 reads CASASPGSGRNTGELFF. CDR3 DNA sequence: TGTGCCAGCGCCTCCCCTGGGAGCGGAAGGAACACCGGGGAGCTGTTTTTT.

This clonotype was detected many times. The genes are TRBV13 and TRBJ2-1, with 7 bases that match TRBD1. The CDR3 has 16 residues. CDR1 and CDR2 (germline): PRHDT, FYEKMQ (reference sequence). With 0 bases clipped from V and 2 bases from J, the junction kept 4 bases outside the gene matches. CDR3: CASSLGYRGTYNEQFF. CDR3 in DNA: TGTGCCAGCAGCTTAGGGTACAGGGGAACCTACAATGAGCAGTTCTTC.

This clonotype was counted ten times or more. This chain joins TRBV20-1 and TRBJ2-3, with 9 positions matching TRBD2. This CDR3 contains 16 residues. After removal of 3 bases from V and 1 base from J, the junction contained 8 bases not matched to a gene. Germline CDR1 is DFQATT and CDR2 is SNEGSKA (reference sequence). CDR3: CSARSPREGGTDTQYF. The CDR3, as DNA: TGCAGTGCTAGGTCCCCGCGGGAGGGAGGCACAGATACGCAGTATTTT.

This clonotype came up many times. V usage is TRBV4-1 and J usage is TRBJ1-5; maybe TRBD1 (5 bases). The CDR3 totals 16 residues. Germline lookup yields CDR1 MGHRA and CDR2 YSYEKL. Trimming pared 1 base from V and 1 base from J, leaving 11 bases between. The CDR3 here is CASSQVSGRSNQPQHF. The CDR3 DNA is TGCGCCAGCAGCCAAGTGTCAGGGAGGAGCAATCAGCCCCAGCATTTT.

This clonotype was recorded at least ten times. The rearrangement uses TRBV18 and TRBJ2-2; D is ambiguous. Trimming took off 3 bases at V and 0 bases at J, with 11 bases between the two ends. This CDR3 region has 16 residues. CDR1 is KGHSH and CDR2 is LQKENI in the germline V gene. CDR3 in DNA: TGTGCCAGCTCACCCCCGAGCAGATCGAACACCGGGGAGCTGTTTTTT. Translation gives CASSPPSRSNTGELFF.